This passage covers 18 T cell receptor beta chains from one sample sequenced in a study of shared clonotypes between healthy human individuals. Some clones are missing from TCRdb's copy, which holds only in-frame ones; the method was immunoSEQ multiplex PCR. The repertoire holds under 2,500,000 clones, with 95% as singletons. Specimen: naive CD4+ T cells sorted from blood. Subset reported: CD45RA+ positively selected. These receptors all come from a man aged 18 to 29 in good health.

The genes are TRBV6-1 and TRBJ2-4; no reliable D call. CDR1 and CDR2 from the germline V gene are MNHNS and SASEGT. V shed 8 bases and J shed 0 bases, with 8 bases lying between them. The CDR3 has 13 amino acids. As DNA, the CDR3 is TGTGCCAGCCAAACATTAGCCAAAAACATTCAGTACTTC. Residues: CASQTLAKNIQYF.

This clone occurred once. This chain connects TRBV6-6 to TRBJ2-2, with 7 bases identical to TRBD1. Unmatched junction bases numbered 4, after V lost 2 bases and J lost 1 base. The CDR3 is 16 residues long. Germline-derived CDR1 and CDR2 are MNHNY and SVGAGI (reference sequence). This chain's CDR3 is CASSYRAGGNTGELFF. Written as DNA, the CDR3 is TGTGCCAGCAGTTACAGGGCAGGGGGGAACACCGGGGAGCTGTTTTTT.

The CDR3 DNA sequence: TGTGCCATCAGTGACACTAGCGGGAGTACCTACGAGCAGTACTTC. Translating it yields CAISDTSGSTYEQYF. The chain employs TRBV10-3 and TRBJ2-7; 11 positions match TRBD2. The CDR3 totals 15 residues. With V trimmed by 3 bases and J by 2 bases, 3 bases remained unmatched. The germline gives CDR1 ENHRY, CDR2 SYGVKD.

The V and J genes are TRBV6-4 and TRBJ2-6; D perhaps matches TRBD1 (6 bases). V shed 6 bases and J shed 0 bases, with 15 bases lying between them. Germline CDR1 is MRHNA and CDR2 is SNTAGT. The CDR3 runs to 17 residues. DNA for the CDR3: TGTGCCAGCAGGGTCAGGGGTAGGGACTCTGGGGCCAACGTCCTGACTTTC. This gives the protein CASRVRGRDSGANVLTF.

The chain recombines TRBV6-1 with TRBJ2-2; TRBD2 agrees at 11 bases. The CDR3 length is 15 residues. CDR1 is MNHNS, CDR2 SASEGT, per germline. J lost 5 bases, V lost 5 bases, and 4 bases had no gene match. Here the CDR3 reads CASSPWTSGTGELFF. The CDR3 nucleotides read TGTGCCAGCAGTCCCTGGACTAGCGGGACCGGGGAGCTGTTTTTT.

This clone was seen more than once but under ten times. The chain links TRBV4-3 to TRBJ2-1; 7 bases are a match to TRBD2. The CDR3 is 15 amino acids. Germline CDR1 LGHNA, CDR2 YSLEER. V was pared by 5 bases and J by 2 bases, with 6 bases of the junction left unmatched. The chain's CDR3 is CASSRSGATYNEQFF. CDR3 bases: TGCGCCAGCAGCAGAAGCGGGGCCACCTACAATGAGCAGTTCTTC.

The chain recombines TRBV11-2 with TRBJ2-7; D is perhaps TRBD1 (6 bases). CDR1 is SGHAT and CDR2 is FQNNGV in the germline V gene. The CDR3 totals 18 residues. Trimming removed 1 base at V and 2 bases at J, with 21 bases between. The CDR3 DNA reads TGTGCCAGCAGCTTAGGAGGAGGCTGGACAGACTCTACCTACGAGCAGTACTTC. Its protein is CASSLGGGWTDSTYEQYF.

A remark on this clone: One end of the junction fails to match germline, which may point to a read error. This chain connects TRBV27 to TRBJ1-2; 8 nucleotides agree with TRBD1. In germline, CDR1 is MNHEY, CDR2 SMNVEV (reference sequence). The CDR3 is 14 residues long. The CDR3: CASSSSVYPGQVSF. For the CDR3, the DNA is TGTGCCAGCAGTTCTTCTGTCTACCCGGGACAGGTCTCCTTC.

This clone was observed a few times. The chain joins TRBV5-4 to TRBJ2-5, with no clear D. Germline lookup yields CDR1 SGHNT and CDR2 YYREEE (reference sequence). The CDR3 is 13 amino acids. Trimming removed 2 bases from V and 0 bases from J, with 5 bases in between. The CDR3 nucleotides are TGTGCCAGCAGCTTCGTGGACCAAGAGACCCAGTACTTC. Residues: CASSFVDQETQYF.

On this clone itself: The sample contains more than one DNA sequence encoding this CDR3. The rearrangement joins TRBV11-2 to TRBJ1-1; D ambiguous. Germline CDR1 SGHAT, CDR2 FQNNGV. Trimming shortened V by 1 base and J by 0 bases, and 6 bases separated the two germline ends. The CDR3 is 14 residues long. CDR3 sequence reads: CASSLGRMNTEAFF. CDR3 sequence (DNA): TGTGCCAGCAGCTTAGGCAGGATGAACACTGAAGCTTTCTTT.

The rearrangement uses TRBV6-4 and TRBJ2-1, with D perhaps TRBD2 (5 bases). The CDR3 covers 15 residues. Germline V gene sequence: CDR1 MRHNA, CDR2 SNTAGT. CDR3 in amino acids: CAIEGGPATYNEQFF. Here the CDR3 DNA reads TGTGCTATAGAAGGCGGGCCCGCAACCTACAATGAGCAGTTCTTC.

This chain links TRBV11-3 with TRBJ2-3, with unresolved D. Germline CDR1 SGHNT, CDR2 YENEEA. The CDR3 length is 15 residues. V lost 3 bases and J 7 bases, leaving 17 bases between the germline ends. In nucleotides, the CDR3 is TGTGCCAGCAGCTTGTCCGGATCTTTGGAAAATACGCAGTATTTT. As protein: CASSLSGSLENTQYF.

The chain combines TRBV11-3 with TRBJ2-3; possibly TRBD2 for D (6 bases). The CDR3 totals 15 residues. Between the trimmed V and J ends, which lost 1 base and 2 bases, there was a span of 10 bases. Germline V gives CDR1 SGHNT, CDR2 YENEEA. The CDR3 bases are TGTGCCAGCAGCTTAGGCGGGGAGACCACAGATACGCAGTATTTT. This gives the protein CASSLGGETTDTQYF. The whole variable domain, filled in from reference TRBV11-3 and TRBJ2-3, reads EAGVVQSPRYKIIEKKQPVAFWCNPISGHNTLYWYLQNLGQGPELLIRYENEEAVDDSQLPKDRFSAERLKGVDSTLKIQPAELGDSAVYLCASSLGGETTDTQYFGPGTRLTVL.

The gene calls are TRBV27 and TRBJ1-3, with 8 positions matching TRBD1. Losses at the gene ends were 0 bases for V and 0 bases for J; bases not matched to a gene: 4. The germline CDR1 and CDR2 sequences are MNHEY and SMNVEV (reference sequence). CDR3 length equals 17 residues. The CDR3 DNA sequence: TGTGCCAGCAGTTTATCTTGGACAGGGCACTCTGGAAACACCATATATTTT. Translated, it gives CASSLSWTGHSGNTIYF.

Note on this clone: Other nucleotide sequences in the sample specify the same CDR3. The chain employs TRBV6-5 and TRBJ2-7; no clear D gene. Germline-derived CDR1 and CDR2 are MNHEY and SVGAGI. Trimming shortened V by 5 bases and J by 0 bases, and 8 bases separated the two germline ends. The CDR3 is 13 residues long. CDR3: CASSRTLSYEQYF. The DNA of the CDR3 is TGTGCCAGCAGTCGGACCCTCTCCTACGAGCAGTACTTC.

The chain uses TRBV5-4 and TRBJ2-5, with 14 bases identical to TRBD2. V shed 3 bases, J shed 9 bases, and the junction held 7 bases outside the gene matches. The CDR3 runs 15 residues. Looked up from germline, CDR1 is SGHNT and CDR2 is YYREEE (reference sequence). For the CDR3, the DNA is TGTGCCAGCAGCTCGGACGGACTAGCGGGGGGCTCCCAGTACTTC. It codes for CASSSDGLAGGSQYF.

The chain couples TRBV5-5 to TRBJ2-5; TRBD1 aligns across 7 bases. The CDR3 is 15 amino acids. J was trimmed by 5 bases and V by 0 bases; bases with no gene match: 7. Germline V gene sequence: CDR1 SGHKS, CDR2 YYEKEE (reference sequence). This CDR3 reads CASSLGQGVYETQYF. DNA for the CDR3: TGTGCCAGCAGCTTGGGACAGGGTGTCTACGAGACCCAGTACTTC.

This clone is a singleton in its sample. This chain uses TRBV7-8 with TRBJ1-2, with D unclear. V lost 7 bases to trimming and J lost 5 bases, with 17 bases between them. The CDR3 covers 14 residues. Germline CDR1 SGHVS, CDR2 FQNEAQ. The CDR3 coding sequence is TGTGCCAGCAACCGAAGAGGGCAGGAATATGGCTACACCTTC. This gives the protein CASNRRGQEYGYTF.